This T cell receptor (beta chain) was profiled in a study of OX40 agonist ivuxolimab in advanced cancers. Study background: Clinicians treated patients with ivuxolimab, an agonistic anti-OX40 (CD134) antibody. Intravenous ivuxolimab was administered to patients every 2 weeks at 0.01 to 10 mg/kg. Study-wide results and limits: Which antigen the expanded peripheral T cells recognized is unknown. Fewer expanded clones were found on average in CD4+ than in CD8+ T cells.

Measured with immunoSEQ multiplex PCR; TCRdb has only the in-frame clones, and not every one. Here the sample spans about 54,000 clones, approximately 78% being singletons. This clone turned up a few times. The target antigen is unknown. Germline V lookup: CDR1 SQVTM, CDR2 ANQGSEA. This CDR3 comprises 14 residues. The germline V and J ends were trimmed by 4 bases and 4 bases, with 16 bases remaining between them. Sequences were derived from CD4+ or CD8+ T cells sorted from blood, sampled in a trial of the OX40 agonist ivuxolimab. The sequence came from an adult with an advanced solid tumor such as melanoma, head and neck, liver or kidney cancer. The chain combines TRBV29-1 with TRBJ2-5, with D possibly TRBD1 on 6 matching bases. This chain's CDR3 is CSVAPGTFGETQYF. CDR3 DNA sequence: TGCAGCGTTGCTCCCGGGACATTCGGAGAGACCCAGTACTTC.